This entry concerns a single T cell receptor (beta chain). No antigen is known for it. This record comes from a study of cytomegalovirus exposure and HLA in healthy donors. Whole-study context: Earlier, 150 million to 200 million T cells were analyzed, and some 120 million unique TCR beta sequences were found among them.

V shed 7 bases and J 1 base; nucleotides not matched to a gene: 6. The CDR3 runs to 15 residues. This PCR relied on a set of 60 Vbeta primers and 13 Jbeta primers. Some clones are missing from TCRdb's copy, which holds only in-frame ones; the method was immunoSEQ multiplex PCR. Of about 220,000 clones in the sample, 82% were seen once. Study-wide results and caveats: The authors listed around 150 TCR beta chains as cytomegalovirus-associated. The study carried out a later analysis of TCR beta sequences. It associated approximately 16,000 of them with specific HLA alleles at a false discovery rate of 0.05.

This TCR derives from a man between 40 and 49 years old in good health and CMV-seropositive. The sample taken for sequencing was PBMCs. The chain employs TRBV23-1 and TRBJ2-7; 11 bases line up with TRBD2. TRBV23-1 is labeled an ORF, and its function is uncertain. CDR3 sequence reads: CASILAGGPSYEQYV. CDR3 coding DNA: TGCGCCAGCATCTTAGCGGGAGGGCCGTCCTACGAGCAGTACGTC.